What follows are 24 T cell receptor beta chains derived from one specimen sequenced in a study of graft-versus-host responses after intestinal transplantation. Produced via immunoSEQ multiplex PCR; TCRdb's table is partial and in-frame only. The table shows about 20,000 clones, with approximately 70% occurring only once. Intraepithelial lymphocytes and lamina propria lymphocytes were released through processing of graft tissue. This sample comprised ileum tissue, obtained roughly 3 weeks after intestinal transplant. These receptors came from a human patient who received an intestinal transplant, so some T cells may come from the graft donor.

This chain joins TRBV7-2 and TRBJ2-7, with 11 nucleotides matching TRBD2. After removal of 5 bases from V and 6 bases from J, the junction contained 6 bases not matched to a gene. Germline V gene sequence: CDR1 SGHTA, CDR2 FQGNSA. This CDR3 has 14 amino acids. CDR3: CASSDSGGAFEQYF. For the CDR3, the DNA is TGTGCCAGCAGCGATAGCGGGGGGGCCTTCGAGCAGTACTTC. Drawing the rest from reference TRBV7-2 and TRBJ2-7, the complete variable domain is GAGVSQSPSNKVTEKGKDVELRCDPISGHTALYWYRQSLGQGLEFLIYFQGNSAPDKSGLPSDRFSAERTGGSVSTLTIQRTQQEDSAVYLCASSDSGGAFEQYFGPGTRLTVT.

The CDR3 DNA sequence: TGCGCCAGCAGCCAAAAAGTCATCTACAGGGGGCATGAAAAACTGTTTTTT. Protein: CASSQKVIYRGHEKLFF. This chain joins TRBV4-1 and TRBJ1-4, with 9 positions matching TRBD1. J gave up 6 bases and V 2 bases, and 10 bases lay outside the gene matches. The CDR3 is 17 residues long. The germline CDR1 and CDR2 sequences are MGHRA and YSYEKL.

This clone has only one observation. The chain employs TRBV5-4 and TRBJ1-6; 7 nucleotides line up with TRBD1. Germline CDR1 is SGHNT and CDR2 is YYREEE (reference sequence). CDR3 length: 17 amino acids. Unmatched junction bases numbered 12, after V lost 2 bases and J lost 7 bases. The chain's CDR3 is CASSLGETGQKNSPLHF. The CDR3 nucleotides are TGTGCCAGCAGCTTAGGTGAAACGGGACAGAAGAATTCACCCCTCCACTTT.

This chain links TRBV18 with TRBJ2-7; weak D call: TRBD2 (5 bases). Trimming cost V 6 bases and J 9 bases, with 18 bases left between them. This CDR3 has 13 residues. CDR1 KGHSH and CDR2 LQKENI come from the germline V gene. In DNA, the CDR3 is TGTGCCAGCTCGATTGGCGGGCGAGTAGGGCAGTACTTC. Amino acid sequence: CASSIGGRVGQYF. Full variable domain (outside the CDR3, taken from reference TRBV18 and TRBJ2-7): NAGVMQNPRHLVRRRGQEARLRCSPMKGHSHVYWYRQLPEEGLKFMVYLQKENIIDESGMPKERFSAEFPKEGPSILRIQQVVRGDSAAYFCASSIGGRVGQYFGPGTRLTVT.

This clone was observed a handful of times. The chain is built from TRBV7-2 and TRBJ2-7; tentative D call: TRBD1 (6 bases). The CDR3 totals 15 residues. CDR1 is SGHTA and CDR2 is FQGNSA in the germline V gene. Trimming removed 2 bases at V and 0 bases at J, with 11 bases between. CDR3 in DNA: TGTGCCAGCAGCTTAACCCAGGGGAGCTCCTACGAGCAGTACTTC. Protein: CASSLTQGSSYEQYF.

V usage is TRBV7-9 and J usage is TRBJ2-1, with D possibly TRBD1 on 6 matching bases. CDR1 SEHNR and CDR2 FQNEAQ come from the germline V gene (reference sequence). V was pared by 7 bases and J by 8 bases, with 21 bases between. There are 15 residues in the CDR3. CDR3 protein: CASTSPWGPRDEQFF. The CDR3 nucleotides are TGTGCCAGCACCTCCCCATGGGGGCCTAGGGATGAGCAGTTCTTC. The variable domain in full, with the rest retrieved from reference TRBV7-9 and TRBJ2-1, is DTGVSQNPRHKITKRGQNVTFRCDPISEHNRLYWYRQTLGQGPEFLTYFQNEAQLEKSRLLSDRFSAERPKGSFSTLEIQRTEQGDSAMYLCASTSPWGPRDEQFFGPGTRLTVL.

The rearrangement joins TRBV2 to TRBJ2-1, with 9 bases identical to TRBD2. After removal of 0 bases from V and 9 bases from J, the junction contained 6 bases not matched to a gene. The germline V gene has CDR1 SNHLY and CDR2 FYNNEI. The CDR3 sequence is 15 residues long. The CDR3 coding sequence is TGTGCCAGCAGTGAAGCGCTAGCGGGAATGGGTGAGCAGTTCTTC. This translates into CASSEALAGMGEQFF.

V gene TRBV19 combines with J gene TRBJ2-5; the D is unclear. The CDR3 spans 15 residues. Per the germline V gene, CDR1 is LNHDA and CDR2 is SQIVND (reference sequence). V dropped 6 bases and J dropped 0 bases, with 14 bases sitting between them. The CDR3 coding sequence is TGTGCCAGTAGATCTTTGGCCGTTTACCAAGAGACCCAGTACTTC. Protein product: CASRSLAVYQETQYF.

This clone was seen more than once but under ten times. The chain employs TRBV27 and TRBJ2-3; D may be TRBD2 (5 bases). The V end lost 2 bases, the J end lost 0 bases, and 9 bases lay between the germline ends. This CDR3 is built from 15 residues. Germline assignment: CDR1 MNHEY and CDR2 SMNVEV (reference sequence). CDR3 DNA: TGTGCCAGCAGTTTAAGAGGGAGAAGCACAGATACGCAGTATTTT. Translation: CASSLRGRSTDTQYF.

This clone was observed a handful of times. This rearrangement joins TRBV19 to TRBJ1-6; D is unresolved. Germline-derived CDR1 and CDR2 are LNHDA and SQIVND (reference sequence). The CDR3 extends over 9 amino acids. Trimming took off 5 bases at V and 16 bases at J, with 6 bases between the two ends. The CDR3 nucleotides read TGTGCCAGTAGTCGTATACTCCACTTT. This gives the protein CASSRILHF. Using reference TRBV19 and TRBJ1-6 for the parts outside the CDR3, the full variable domain is DGGITQSPKYLFRKEGQNVTLSCEQNLNHDAMYWYRQDPGQGLRLIYYSQIVNDFQKGDIAEGYSVSREKKESFPLTVTSAQKNPTAFYLCASSRILHFGNGTRLTVT.

V is TRBV2 and J is TRBJ2-7; 7 bases match TRBD1. V lost 10 bases and J lost 0; bases outside the gene matches: 3. Germline V CDR1 and CDR2: SNHLY, FYNNEI. The CDR3 totals 12 residues. CDR3 region: CAKDRVSYEQYF. The DNA for the CDR3 is TGTGCCAAAGACAGGGTCTCCTACGAGCAGTACTTC.

By its share, this clone is medium-sized. The gene calls are TRBV9 and TRBJ2-7; 11 nucleotides agree with TRBD2. CDR1 SGDLS and CDR2 YYNGEE come from the germline V gene. Losses at the gene ends were 0 bases for V and 3 bases for J; bases not matched to a gene: 2. The CDR3 is made up of 15 amino acids. CDR3 nucleotide sequence: TGTGCCAGCAGCGTAGGTACTAGCGGGGGCTACGAGCAGTACTTC. Translation gives CASSVGTSGGYEQYF. Based on the CDR3 plus reference TRBV9 and TRBJ2-7, the full variable domain is DSGVTQTPKHLITATGQRVTLRCSPRSGDLSVYWYQQSLDQGLQFLIQYYNGEERAKGNILERFSAQQFPDLHSELNLSSLELGDSALYFCASSVGTSGGYEQYFGPGTRLTVT.

The chain carries TRBV5-1 and TRBJ1-2, with TRBD1 identical over 8 bases. CDR1 and CDR2 from the germline V gene are SGHRS and YFSETQ. J lost 2 bases, V lost 4 bases, and 10 bases had no gene match. The CDR3 is made up of 16 amino acids. CDR3 loop: CASSTLRQGWNYGYTF. The CDR3 DNA follows: TGCGCCAGCAGCACCCTTCGACAGGGGTGGAACTATGGCTACACCTTC.

The chain carries TRBV1 and TRBJ2-1; TRBD2 is the table's D call, not checked against the DNA. TRBV1 is assigned pseudogene status. This CDR3 contains 18 residues. The CDR3 loop reads CTSSQGGWGLALYNEQFF. CDR3 DNA: TGCACCAGCAGCCAAGGGGGATGGGGACTAGCCTTATACAATGAGCAGTTCTTC.

The chain couples TRBV4-2 to TRBJ2-1; 7 bases are a match to TRBD2. Germline V gene sequence: CDR1 LGHNA, CDR2 YNFKEQ. The CDR3 totals 16 residues. The junction had 6 bases not matched to a gene; V was cut back by 1 base and J by 3 bases. The CDR3 here is CASSQVFTGGYNEQFF. DNA for the CDR3: TGTGCCAGCAGCCAAGTGTTTACGGGGGGCTACAATGAGCAGTTCTTC.

In DNA form, the CDR3 reads TGTGCCAGCAGCCCACTCTTCCATCCCCGGCCCCAGCATTTT. It encodes CASSPLFHPRPQHF. This chain joins TRBV6-6 and TRBJ1-5, with D uncertain. The ends were cut back, 6 bases at V and 9 bases at J, with 18 bases in the middle. The CDR3 totals 14 residues. CDR1 and CDR2 (germline): MNHNY, SVGAGI (reference sequence).

V is TRBV29-1 and J is TRBJ1-2, with D tentatively TRBD1 (6 bases). The V gene's germline CDR1 is SQVTM and CDR2 ANQGSEA. Deletions cut 4 bases from V and 4 bases from J, with 13 bases between. This CDR3 comprises 13 residues. CDR3 DNA: TGCAGCGTTGTTGGGGGGGCGGGCTATGGCTACACCTTC. Translating it yields CSVVGGAGYGYTF.

The J gene is TRBJ2-2, the V gene TRBV9; 7 nucleotides line up with TRBD1. The germline V gene encodes CDR1 SGDLS and CDR2 YYNGEE. The length of the CDR3 is 15 residues. Germline trimming cut 2 bases from V and 1 base from J; bases unmatched to any gene: 2. CDR3 coding DNA: TGTGCCAGCAGCGTGAGGACAGGGAACACCGGGGAGCTGTTTTTT. This codes for CASSVRTGNTGELFF.

This clone was seen only a few times. CDR3 sequence reads: CASSESGAGGVTEAFF. The CDR3 nucleotides are TGCGCCAGCAGTGAGTCGGGGGCAGGGGGAGTGACTGAAGCTTTCTTT. V gene TRBV10-1 combines with J gene TRBJ1-1, with 7 nucleotides matching TRBD1. CDR3 size: 16 residues. V dropped 0 bases and J dropped 5; count of bases not matched to a gene: 9. Germline CDR1 is WNHNN and CDR2 is SYGVQD (reference sequence).

V gene TRBV4-1 combines with J gene TRBJ2-1; D is possibly TRBD2 (6 bases). V was cut by 3 bases and J by 2 bases, with 20 bases left in between. Per the germline V gene, CDR1 is MGHRA and CDR2 is YSYEKL. The CDR3 runs to 18 residues. The CDR3 nucleotides read TGCGCCAGCAGCCAGCGGGGAGCTCACCGGAAAGCCTACAATGAGCAGTTCTTC. Translation gives CASSQRGAHRKAYNEQFF.

This chain connects TRBV5-4 to TRBJ2-1, with a possible D match to TRBD1 (6 bases). Trimming pared 6 bases from V and 3 bases from J, leaving 16 bases between. Germline assignment: CDR1 SGHNT and CDR2 YYREEE (reference sequence). The CDR3 spans 15 residues. Here the CDR3 DNA reads TGTGCCAGCACAAAGTCAGGGGTCGGCTACAATGAGCAGTTCTTC. It yields the protein CASTKSGVGYNEQFF.

The J gene is TRBJ1-1, the V gene TRBV4-3; D uncertain. The V gene lost 0 bases and the J gene lost 1 base, with 6 bases spanning the gap. The germline CDR1 and CDR2 sequences are LGHNA and YSLEER. CDR3 length: 14 amino acids. The chain's CDR3 is CASSQDAGNTEAFF. CDR3 coding DNA: TGCGCCAGCAGCCAAGACGCCGGGAACACTGAAGCTTTCTTT.

The V gene is TRBV27, the J gene TRBJ2-7; the match to TRBD1 covers 9 bases. This CDR3 is built from 14 residues. Trimming took 3 bases from V and 2 from J; bases not matched to a gene: 2. CDR1 is MNHEY, CDR2 SMNVEV, per germline (reference sequence). The CDR3 protein is CASSFRQGAYEQYF. CDR3 sequence (DNA): TGTGCCAGCAGTTTCCGACAGGGGGCCTACGAGCAGTACTTC.

In DNA form, the CDR3 reads TGTGCCAGCAGCTTAGCCAGGTCTGCCGGGGAGCTGTTTTTT. Translated: CASSLARSAGELFF. The chain combines TRBV7-9 with TRBJ2-2; D remains ambiguous. This CDR3 is built from 14 residues. Trimming pared 0 bases from V and 6 bases from J, leaving 8 bases between. CDR1 is SEHNR and CDR2 is FQNEAQ in the germline V gene (reference sequence).